The 11 T cell receptor beta chains below were found in one sample sequenced in a study of T cells after yellow fever vaccination. TCRdb itself ran the 5' RACE reads through MiXCR, one entry per CDR3 protein. The sample records a few hundred thousand distinct CDR3 sequences, approximately 5.7% being singletons. The starting material was PBMCs, obtained 5 days after the yellow fever booster vaccination. These receptor sequences come from a man aged 25 to 40 who received the YFV17D yellow fever vaccine.

This clonotype occurred many times. V gene TRBV27 combines with J gene TRBJ2-3; TRBD1 matches 7 bases. The V and J ends lost 3 bases and 3 bases, in that order; junction bases with no gene match: 6. The CDR3 length is 15 residues. Germline-derived CDR1 and CDR2 are MNHEY and SMNVEV (reference sequence). CDR3 coding DNA: TGTGCCAGCAGTTTGACGACAGGGAGTACAGATACGCAGTATTTT. Translation gives CASSLTTGSTDTQYF.

This clonotype was picked up many times. CDR3 sequence reads: CASSITRHRGETQYF. Written as DNA, the CDR3 is TGTGCCAGCAGCATCACCCGCCATAGGGGGGAGACCCAGTACTTC. V and J are TRBV7-2 and TRBJ2-5; D perhaps matches TRBD1 (6 bases). Between the trimmed V and J ends, which lost 5 bases and 5 bases, there was a span of 18 bases. This CDR3 is 15 amino acids long. Germline-derived CDR1 and CDR2 are SGHTA and FQGNSA.

A few counts support this clonotype. The chain's CDR3 is CASSLAETKLYEQYF. CDR3 bases: TGTGCCAGCAGCTTAGCGGAGACCAAGCTTTACGAGCAGTACTTC. The chain is built from TRBV7-2 and TRBJ2-7; no clear D gene. This CDR3 has 15 residues. CDR1 is SGHTA and CDR2 is FQGNSA in the germline V gene. The V end was cut by 0 bases, the J end by 4 bases, with 13 bases between.

This clonotype was detected a few times. The rearrangement joins TRBV20-1 to TRBJ2-4, with 7 bases lining up with TRBD1. V lost 5 bases and J lost 3; bases outside the gene matches: 1. The CDR3 totals 12 residues. CDR1 is DFQATT, CDR2 SNEGSKA, per germline (reference sequence). CDR3 sequence reads: CSAWDSKNIQYF. The CDR3 region has the DNA TGCAGTGCTTGGGACAGCAAAAACATTCAGTACTTC.

This clonotype was detected a few times. The V call is TRBV6-1, the J call TRBJ1-1; 9 bases are a match to TRBD1. The ends lost 6 bases at V and 1 base at J; junction bases unmatched: 3. CDR3 size: 14 residues. Germline loops: CDR1 MNHNS, CDR2 SASEGT. CDR3 in DNA: TGTGCCAGCAGGTTGGGACAGGGGAACACTGAAGCTTTCTTT. As protein: CASRLGQGNTEAFF.

The chain uses TRBV6-2 or TRBV6-3 and TRBJ2-1; 10 positions agree with TRBD1. V trimming: 8 bases; J trimming: 6 bases; junction bases outside the gene matches: 10. The CDR3 consists of 15 residues. CDR1 is MNHEY and CDR2 is SVGEGT in the germline V gene. CDR3 in amino acids: CASHFLGTGANEQFF. The CDR3 nucleotides are TGTGCCAGCCACTTCCTCGGGACAGGGGCCAATGAGCAGTTCTTC.

In its sample, this clonotype was seen once. The J gene is TRBJ2-7, the V gene TRBV3-1; TRBD2 matches at 10 bases. Trimming at V came to 11 bases and at J to 3 bases, leaving 13 bases not matched to a gene. The CDR3 contains 15 residues. From germline, CDR1 is LGHDT and CDR2 YNNKEL (reference sequence). CDR3 protein: CASTLGLAERYEQYF. The CDR3 coding sequence is TGTGCCTCCACCCTTGGACTAGCGGAGCGCTACGAGCAGTACTTC.

There are many counts of this clonotype. The chain couples TRBV7-3 to TRBJ2-5; TRBD2 aligns across 7 bases. CDR1 is SGHTA and CDR2 is FQGTGA in the germline V gene. The length of the CDR3 is 13 residues. V trimming: 5 bases; J trimming: 3 bases; junction bases outside the gene matches: 3. The CDR3, as DNA: TGTGCCAGCAGCCCGGGGAGGGAAGAGACCCAGTACTTC. Protein: CASSPGREETQYF.

This clonotype occurred many times. The chain has TRBV20-1 and TRBJ2-7, with D perhaps matching TRBD1 or TRBD2 (5 bases each). The V and J ends lost 1 base and 3 bases respectively, with 13 bases between them. There are 14 residues in the CDR3. Germline V CDR1 and CDR2: DFQATT, SNEGSKA (reference sequence). The CDR3 sequence is CSARAGTDVYEQYF. The CDR3 nucleotides read TGCAGTGCTAGAGCCGGGACGGATGTCTACGAGCAGTACTTC.

Many counts were recorded for this clonotype. The chain couples TRBV9 to TRBJ2-5; 8 bases line up with TRBD1. This CDR3 is 15 amino acids long. V lost 3 bases to trimming and J lost 7 bases; unmatched junction nucleotides: 11. Germline CDR1 is SGDLS and CDR2 is YYNGEE. CDR3 amino acids: CASSAGQGGRGTQYF. CDR3 coding DNA: TGTGCCAGCAGCGCCGGACAGGGAGGACGAGGGACCCAGTACTTC. The whole variable domain, remainder taken from reference TRBV9 and TRBJ2-5, is DSGVTQTPKHLITATGQRVTLRCSPRSGDLSVYWYQQSLDQGLQFLIQYYNGEERAKGNILERFSAQQFPDLHSELNLSSLELGDSALYFCASSAGQGGRGTQYFGPGTRLLVL.

This clonotype is a singleton in its sample. This rearrangement joins TRBV29-1 to TRBJ1-5; D is perhaps TRBD1 (6 bases). This CDR3 has 13 amino acids. V lost 4 bases and J 3 bases, leaving 10 bases between the germline ends. Germline V CDR1 and CDR2: SQVTM, ANQGSEA. The chain's CDR3 is CSVGDTVNQPQHF. CDR3 DNA: TGCAGCGTTGGGGACACGGTCAATCAGCCCCAGCATTTT.